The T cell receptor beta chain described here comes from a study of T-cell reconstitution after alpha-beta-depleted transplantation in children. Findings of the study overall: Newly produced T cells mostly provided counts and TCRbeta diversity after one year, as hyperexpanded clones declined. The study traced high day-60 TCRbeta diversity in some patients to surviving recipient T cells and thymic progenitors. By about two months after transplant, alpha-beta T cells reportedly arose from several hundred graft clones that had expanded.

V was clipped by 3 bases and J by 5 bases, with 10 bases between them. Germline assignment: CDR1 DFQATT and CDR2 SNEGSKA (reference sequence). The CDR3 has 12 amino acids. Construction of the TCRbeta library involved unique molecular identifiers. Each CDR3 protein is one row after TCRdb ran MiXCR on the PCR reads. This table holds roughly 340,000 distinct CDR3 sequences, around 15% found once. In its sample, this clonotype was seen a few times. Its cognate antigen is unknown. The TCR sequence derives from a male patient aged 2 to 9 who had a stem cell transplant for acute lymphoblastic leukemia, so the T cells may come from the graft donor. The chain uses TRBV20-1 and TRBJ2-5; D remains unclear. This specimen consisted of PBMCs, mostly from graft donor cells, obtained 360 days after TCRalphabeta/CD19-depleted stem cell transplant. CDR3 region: CSARFGKETQYF. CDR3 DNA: TGCAGTGCTAGGTTCGGCAAGGAGACCCAGTACTTC.